This paragraph covers one T cell receptor (beta chain) sequence. These data are taken from a study of cytomegalovirus exposure and HLA in healthy donors. The PCR employed 60 Vbeta primers together with 13 Jbeta primers. Libraries were prepared by immunoSEQ multiplex PCR; TCRdb keeps only in-frame clonotypes and omits some of them. The sample yields 200,000 to 250,000 clones, 82% seen once. V lost 4 bases to trimming and J lost 2 bases; unmatched junction nucleotides: 5. The germline V gene encodes CDR1 MNHEY and CDR2 SMNVEV (reference sequence). The CDR3 contains 15 residues. This receptor was identified in a woman in her forties in good health and CMV-seronegative. The chain combines TRBV27 with TRBJ2-7, with 10 bases fitting TRBD2. Sequenced material: PBMCs. CDR3 residues: CASSSSSGRPYEQYF. The CDR3 nucleotides read TGTGCCAGCAGTTCCTCTAGCGGGAGACCCTACGAGCAGTACTTC.